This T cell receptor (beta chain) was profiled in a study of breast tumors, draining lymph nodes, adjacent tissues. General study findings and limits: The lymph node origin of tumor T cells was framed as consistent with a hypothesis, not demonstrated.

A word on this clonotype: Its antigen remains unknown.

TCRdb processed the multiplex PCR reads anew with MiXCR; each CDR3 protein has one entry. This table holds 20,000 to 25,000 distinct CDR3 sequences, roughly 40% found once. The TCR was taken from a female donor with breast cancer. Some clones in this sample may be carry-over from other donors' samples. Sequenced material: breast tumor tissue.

The chain's CDR3 is CASSLGVGVGQPQHF. CDR3 DNA sequence: TGTGCCAGCAGCTTGGGGGTCGGGGTGGGTCAGCCCCAGCATTTT. The rearrangement links TRBV7-2 to TRBJ1-5; tentatively, D is TRBD1 (5 bases). The germline V gene has CDR1 SGHTA and CDR2 FQGNSA. The CDR3 sequence is 15 residues long. The V and J ends lost 3 bases and 6 bases respectively, with 15 bases between them.